The 29 T cell receptor beta chains reported below all come from one sample, sequenced in a study of Graves' ophthalmopathy and Graves' hyperthyroidism. CDR3 regions of TCR beta were amplified from RNA transcripts. After a first-round RT-PCR with HTBI primers, a second-round multiplex PCR was run. TCRdb recomputed calls from the multiplex PCR reads with MiXCR, one row per CDR3 protein. This sample yields over a million distinct CDR3 sequences, of which around a third are seen a single time; roughly 11% belongs to the top ten. Sequences were obtained from peripheral blood or thyroid tissue (not recorded which). Every receptor here comes from an adult man with Graves' hyperthyroidism.

Many counts were recorded for this clonotype. This chain links TRBV5-5 with TRBJ1-6; 8 bases fit TRBD1. V shed 0 bases, J shed 10 bases, and the junction held 9 bases outside the gene matches. Germline V gives CDR1 SGHKS, CDR2 YYEKEE (reference sequence). This CDR3 is built from 16 residues. The CDR3 loop is CASSLEGRGLGSPLHF. The CDR3 DNA is TGTGCCAGCAGCTTGGAGGGCAGGGGGCTTGGATCACCCCTCCACTTT.

This chain joins TRBV2 and TRBJ1-6; a weak D match, TRBD1 (6 bases). Germline V gene lookup returns CDR1 SNHLY and CDR2 FYNNEI. The V end was cut by 6 bases, the J end by 7 bases, with 16 bases between. The CDR3 has 15 residues. CDR3 in DNA: TGTGCCAGCAGCCTAGTGGACAGAACGAATTCACCCCTCCACTTT. Protein product: CASSLVDRTNSPLHF.

V and J are TRBV7-2 and TRBJ2-2, with D perhaps assigned TRBD1 or TRBD2 (6 bases each). Between the trimmed V and J ends, which lost 1 base and 4 bases, there was a span of 19 bases. Germline V gene lookup returns CDR1 SGHTA and CDR2 FQGNSA. The CDR3 totals 18 residues. CDR3 loop: CASSLGLGGSRRTGELFF. The CDR3 DNA reads TGTGCCAGCAGCTTAGGTCTCGGGGGCAGCCGTCGCACCGGGGAGCTGTTTTTT.

Concerning this clonotype: This may be a read error: a much more frequent sequence differs by one nucleotide. In DNA form, the CDR3 reads TGTGCCAGTGCGCTTGGGGCGGGAGGGACCCAGTACTTC. Translated, it gives CASALGAGGTQYF. The chain recombines TRBV5-6 with TRBJ2-5, with 8 bases matching TRBD2. The CDR3 extends over 13 amino acids. Germline V gene lookup returns CDR1 SGHDT and CDR2 YYEEEE. The V and J ends lost 8 bases and 7 bases, in that order; junction bases with no gene match: 10. Based on the CDR3 plus reference TRBV5-6 and TRBJ2-5, the full variable domain is DAGVTQSPTHLIKTRGQQVTLRCSPKSGHDTVSWYQQALGQGPQFIFQYYEEEERQRGNFPDRFSGHQFPNYSSELNVNALLLGDSALYLCASALGAGGTQYFGPGTRLLVL.

Comment on this clonotype: A read error may be the cause here, since a much bigger clone is one base away. J is TRBJ2-7 and V is TRBV10-2; D might be TRBD1 or TRBD2, each matching 6 bases. The CDR3 has 15 amino acids. Germline loops: CDR1 WSHSY, CDR2 SAAADI. The CDR3 sequence: CASSAGRGRSYEQYF. DNA of the CDR3: TGTGCCAGCAGCGCGGGACGGGGGCGATCCTACGAGCAGTACTTC.

V is TRBV7-2 and J is TRBJ2-5; 9 bases map to TRBD1. The V and J ends lost 6 bases and 3 bases, in that order; junction bases with no gene match: 11. This CDR3 region has 16 residues. The germline gives CDR1 SGHTA, CDR2 FQGNSA. CDR3 protein: CASRYPGQGREETQYF. The CDR3 DNA reads TGTGCCAGCAGGTACCCGGGACAGGGAAGGGAAGAGACCCAGTACTTC. Full variable domain (remainder filled in from reference TRBV7-2 and TRBJ2-5): GAGVSQSPSNKVTEKGKDVELRCDPISGHTALYWYRQSLGQGLEFLIYFQGNSAPDKSGLPSDRFSAERTGGSVSTLTIQRTQQEDSAVYLCASRYPGQGREETQYFGPGTRLLVL.

This clonotype showed up many times. The chain carries TRBV29-1 and TRBJ1-5, with a tentative D call TRBD1 (5 bases). The CDR3 is made up of 12 amino acids. The germline V and J ends were trimmed by 4 bases and 4 bases, with 8 bases remaining between them. CDR1 and CDR2 (germline): SQVTM, ANQGSEA. The CDR3 region has the DNA TGCAGCGTTGGAGGGGAGAATCAGCCCCAGCATTTT. As protein: CSVGGENQPQHF. Together with reference TRBV29-1 and TRBJ1-5, the CDR3 gives the full variable domain: SAVISQKPSRDICQRGTSLTIQCQVDSQVTMMFWYRQQPGQSLTLIATANQGSEATYESGFVIDKFPISRPNLTFSTLTVSNMSPEDSSIYLCSVGGENQPQHFGDGTRLSIL.

At least ten counts were recorded for this clonotype. This chain connects TRBV9 to TRBJ1-1, with D maybe TRBD1 (5 bases). CDR1 SGDLS and CDR2 YYNGEE come from the germline V gene. The CDR3 has 15 residues. Trimming pared 0 bases from V and 0 bases from J, leaving 9 bases between. The chain's CDR3 is CASSVGWGLNTEAFF. Written as DNA, the CDR3 is TGTGCCAGCAGCGTAGGTTGGGGGTTGAACACTGAAGCTTTCTTT. The whole variable domain, filled in from reference TRBV9 and TRBJ1-1, reads DSGVTQTPKHLITATGQRVTLRCSPRSGDLSVYWYQQSLDQGLQFLIQYYNGEERAKGNILERFSAQQFPDLHSELNLSSLELGDSALYFCASSVGWGLNTEAFFGQGTRLTVV.

This clonotype was counted a few times. The chain is built from TRBV10-3 and TRBJ2-5; the match to TRBD1 covers 10 bases. Germline lookup yields CDR1 ENHRY and CDR2 SYGVKD. The length of the CDR3 is 14 residues. The junction had 6 bases not matched to a gene; V was cut back by 6 bases and J by 5 bases. The DNA of the CDR3 is TGTGCCATCAGCCAGACAGGGGGCGCGGAGACCCAGTACTTC. Its translation: CAISQTGGAETQYF.

A few counts support this clonotype. V gene TRBV18 combines with J gene TRBJ1-2; D is ambiguous. Trimming took off 3 bases at V and 0 bases at J, with 11 bases between the two ends. The germline CDR1 and CDR2 sequences are KGHSH and LQKENI. The CDR3 is made up of 15 amino acids. CDR3 sequence: CASSPQDGANYGYTF. The DNA for the CDR3 is TGTGCCAGCTCACCTCAGGACGGAGCTAACTATGGCTACACCTTC.

This clonotype showed up just a few times. V gene TRBV20-1 combines with J gene TRBJ1-6; no definite D call. This CDR3 contains 13 residues. Deletions cut 0 bases from V and 7 bases from J, with 7 bases between. Germline loops: CDR1 DFQATT, CDR2 SNEGSKA (reference sequence). The CDR3 DNA follows: TGCAGTGCTAGAGATTCGGCCAATTCACCCCTCCACTTT. Amino acids: CSARDSANSPLHF.

This clonotype was seen ten or more times. The V and J genes are TRBV5-6 and TRBJ2-7; D is ambiguous. The V gene lost 0 bases and the J gene lost 7 bases, with 8 bases spanning the gap. Germline CDR1 is SGHDT and CDR2 is YYEEEE. This CDR3 region has 12 residues. The DNA for the CDR3 is TGTGCCAGCAGCTTGGGCAGGAAGGAGCAGTACTTC. Its translation is CASSLGRKEQYF.

This clonotype was observed at least ten times. The chain recombines TRBV2 with TRBJ1-5, with D maybe TRBD1 (6 bases). This CDR3 region has 15 residues. Trimming pared 1 base from V and 4 bases from J, leaving 11 bases between. CDR1 is SNHLY and CDR2 is FYNNEI in the germline V gene. CDR3 bases: TGTGCCAGCAGTGAAGACGGGGGGGCTAATCAGCCCCAGCATTTT. It encodes CASSEDGGANQPQHF.

This clonotype was observed a few times. Compared with germline, one end of the junction differs, possibly owing to a read error. The V and J genes are TRBV27 and TRBJ1-5; D ambiguous. In germline, CDR1 is MNHEY, CDR2 SMNVEV (reference sequence). The CDR3 has 13 amino acids. Here the CDR3 reads CASSLYGIQPQHF. CDR3 bases: TGTGCCAGTAGTTTGTACGGAATTCAGCCCCAGCATTTT.

The rearrangement links TRBV4-3 to TRBJ2-7; D is possibly TRBD1 (5 bases). Germline CDR1 reads LGHNA; CDR2 reads YSLEER. This CDR3 is 15 amino acids long. The V and J ends lost 4 bases and 4 bases respectively, with 17 bases between them. In DNA, the CDR3 is TGCGCCAGCAGCCCAAGCAGGGATTTGCCTTACGAGCAGTACTTC. It yields the protein CASSPSRDLPYEQYF.

This clonotype was observed at least ten times. V and J are TRBV10-3 and TRBJ2-2, with TRBD1 matching 7 bases. The germline V gene has CDR1 ENHRY and CDR2 SYGVKD. The V and J ends lost 0 bases and 0 bases, in that order; junction bases with no gene match: 4. CDR3 size: 17 residues. Here the CDR3 DNA reads TGTGCCATCAGTGAGTCGATGGACAGGACGAACACCGGGGAGCTGTTTTTT. This sequence encodes CAISESMDRTNTGELFF.

As regards this clonotype: An end of the junction does not agree with germline; a read error may underlie this. The J gene is TRBJ2-2, the V gene TRBV19; D perhaps matches TRBD2 (6 bases). CDR1 is LNHDA and CDR2 is SQIVND in the germline V gene (reference sequence). The CDR3 consists of 13 residues. Here the CDR3 reads CASSVSNTGGLFF. CDR3 in DNA: TGTGCCAGTAGTGTATCTAACACCGGGGGGCTGTTTTTT.

This clonotype was seen only a few times. With a much larger clone just one base away, this may be a read error. The chain couples TRBV7-2 to TRBJ1-6; D remains unclear. The CDR3 covers 15 residues. Trimming stripped 5 bases from V and 0 bases from J, with 8 bases between. Germline CDR1 SGHTA, CDR2 FQGNSA. The CDR3 loop is CASSPPRSYNSPLHF. The CDR3 nucleotides are TGTGCCAGCAGCCCCCCACGCTCCTATAATTCACCCCTCCACTTT.

This clonotype was detected only once. The chain is built from TRBV9 and TRBJ2-5; 8 bases fit TRBD1. Germline V gene data show CDR1 as SGDLS and CDR2 as YYNGEE. The trim removed 3 bases at V and 7 bases at J, leaving 11 bases unmatched. The CDR3 covers 15 residues. The chain's CDR3 is CASSARSGQDGTQYF. In DNA form, the CDR3 reads TGTGCCAGCAGCGCCCGGTCGGGACAGGATGGGACCCAGTACTTC.

V gene TRBV20-1 combines with J gene TRBJ2-7, with 14 positions matching TRBD2. Per germline, CDR1 DFQATT and CDR2 SNEGSKA (reference sequence). V gave up 5 bases and J gave up 3 bases; unmatched junction bases: 6. This CDR3 is 15 amino acids long. CDR3 loop: CSAATGTSGSYEQYF. CDR3 in DNA: TGCAGTGCTGCAACCGGGACTAGCGGGAGCTACGAGCAGTACTTC.

The chain employs TRBV4-3 and TRBJ2-5; 12 bases are a match to TRBD2. J lost 7 bases, V lost 2 bases, and 11 bases had no gene match. The germline gives CDR1 LGHNA, CDR2 YSLEER. The CDR3 runs 17 residues. CDR3 sequence: CASSQNGPSGGGVTQYF. CDR3 DNA: TGCGCCAGCAGCCAAAACGGGCCTAGCGGGGGGGGCGTGACCCAGTACTTC.

This rearrangement joins TRBV7-8 to TRBJ2-3; D perhaps matches TRBD2 (5 bases). Germline V gene data show CDR1 as SGHVS and CDR2 as FQNEAQ. With 4 bases removed from V and 1 base from J, the gap between germline ends came to 15 bases. The CDR3 spans 16 residues. CDR3 region: CASSSSGYGGTDTQYF. CDR3 sequence (DNA): TGTGCCAGCAGCTCCAGCGGTTACGGTGGCACAGATACGCAGTATTTT.

The chain joins TRBV12-3 or TRBV12-4 to TRBJ2-7; 7 bases map to TRBD1. V shed 6 bases and J 1 base; nucleotides not matched to a gene: 6. The CDR3 runs 14 residues. CDR3 sequence reads: CASSAMTGSYEQYF. The CDR3 coding sequence is TGTGCCAGCAGCGCCATGACAGGGTCCTACGAGCAGTACTTC.

This clonotype showed up many times. The chain employs TRBV2 and TRBJ2-7; D possibly uses TRBD1 or TRBD2 (5 bases each). Germline CDR1 reads SNHLY; CDR2 reads FYNNEI. Between the trimmed V and J ends, which lost 6 bases and 6 bases, there was a span of 15 bases. This CDR3 contains 13 residues. CDR3 in amino acids: CASSSLGRPEQYF. CDR3 in DNA: TGTGCCAGCAGCTCTCTGGGACGACCCGAGCAGTACTTC. Variable domain in full (rest from reference TRBV2 and TRBJ2-7): EPEVTQTPSHQVTQMGQEVILRCVPISNHLYFYWYRQILGQKVEFLVSFYNNEISEKSEIFDDQFSVERPDGSNFTLKIRSTKLEDSAMYFCASSSLGRPEQYFGPGTRLTVT.

In this sample, this clonotype turned up many times. The J gene is TRBJ2-6, the V gene TRBV9; D unresolved. Trimming removed 0 bases from V and 0 bases from J, with 13 bases in between. CDR3 length: 18 residues. The germline CDR1 and CDR2 sequences are SGDLS and YYNGEE. The CDR3 sequence: CASSVGVSSNSGANVLTF. The DNA for the CDR3 is TGTGCCAGCAGCGTAGGAGTCAGTTCCAACTCTGGGGCCAACGTCCTGACTTTC. The full variable domain, its missing parts supplied by reference TRBV9 and TRBJ2-6, is DSGVTQTPKHLITATGQRVTLRCSPRSGDLSVYWYQQSLDQGLQFLIQYYNGEERAKGNILERFSAQQFPDLHSELNLSSLELGDSALYFCASSVGVSSNSGANVLTFGAGSRLTVL.

The chain employs TRBV20-1 and TRBJ2-7; D possibly corresponds to TRBD1 (7 bases). Germline V gene sequence: CDR1 DFQATT, CDR2 SNEGSKA (reference sequence). The germline V and J ends were trimmed by 6 bases and 2 bases, with 20 bases remaining between them. This CDR3 has 15 amino acids. Here the CDR3 reads CSASSLADRTYEQYF. CDR3 bases: TGCAGTGCCAGCAGCTTAGCGGACAGGACCTACGAGCAGTACTTC.

At least ten counts were recorded for this clonotype. The V call is TRBV19, the J call TRBJ1-1; TRBD1 might be the D (5 bases). The germline CDR1 and CDR2 sequences are LNHDA and SQIVND (reference sequence). The CDR3 loop spans 14 amino acids. Deletions cut 4 bases from V and 2 bases from J, with 11 bases between. Written as DNA, the CDR3 is TGTGCCAGTAGTACCGGGACCCTCAACACTGAAGCTTTCTTT. Its translation: CASSTGTLNTEAFF. Full variable domain (remainder filled in from reference TRBV19 and TRBJ1-1): DGGITQSPKYLFRKEGQNVTLSCEQNLNHDAMYWYRQDPGQGLRLIYYSQIVNDFQKGDIAEGYSVSREKKESFPLTVTSAQKNPTAFYLCASSTGTLNTEAFFGQGTRLTVV.

The rearrangement links TRBV29-1 to TRBJ1-6, with 10 bases lining up with TRBD1. V shed 7 bases, J shed 5 bases, and the junction held 8 bases outside the gene matches. This CDR3 has 15 residues. Per germline, CDR1 SQVTM and CDR2 ANQGSEA. The CDR3: CSAYRQGADNSPLHF. The CDR3 region has the DNA TGCAGCGCTTACCGACAGGGGGCGGATAATTCACCCCTCCACTTT. The whole variable domain, filled in from reference TRBV29-1 and TRBJ1-6, reads SAVISQKPSRDICQRGTSLTIQCQVDSQVTMMFWYRQQPGQSLTLIATANQGSEATYESGFVIDKFPISRPNLTFSTLTVSNMSPEDSSIYLCSAYRQGADNSPLHFGNGTRLTVT.

The V and J genes are TRBV10-3 and TRBJ2-7, with unresolved D. CDR3 size: 13 residues. CDR1 is ENHRY and CDR2 is SYGVKD in the germline V gene. V lost 2 bases and J 4 bases, leaving 9 bases between the germline ends. The CDR3 is CAISEPFSYEQYF. Written as DNA, the CDR3 is TGTGCCATCAGTGAGCCTTTCAGTTACGAGCAGTACTTC.